This is a list of T cell receptor beta chains from one sample in a study of blood T cell repertoires in COVID-19. Profiling relied on immunoSEQ multiplex PCR, and the TCRdb table lists in-frame clones only, not all of them. The data show around 57,000 clones, with about 86% seen just once and under 20% held by the top ten. Source material: peripheral blood. The receptors were sampled from a woman at least 80 years old with active COVID-19. Both conserved end residues are part of each CDR3. D genes are given only for firm matches. Size is omitted from some rows. Given values are once, few, many or a class for expanded clones.

TRBJ1-4 . . TRBV19 TGTGCCAGTAGTATCAACGGACTCAATGAAAAACTGTTTTTT CASSINGLNEKLFF
TRBJ2-7 . . TRBV7-2 TGTGCCAGCAGCTTAGCTCCCAGGGACGAGCAGTACTTC CASSLAPRDEQYF
TRBJ2-7 TRBD2 . TRBV4-1 TGCGCCAGCAGCCTCTTAGCGGGGGGGCTCTACGAGCAGTACTTC CASSLLAGGLYEQYF
TRBJ2-5 TRBD2 . TRBV7-7 TGTGCTAGCAGCTTCCAGCGGGGGGCAGGAGAGACCCAGTACTTC CASSFQRGAGETQYF
TRBJ2-7 TRBD1 . TRBV9 TGTGCCAGCAGCGTAGGGGGACAGGGGGCCGAGCAGTACTTC CASSVGGQGAEQYF
TRBJ2-2 . many TRBV4-2 TGTGCCAGCAGTCTGAACACCGGGGAGCTGTTTTTT CASSLNTGELFF
TRBJ2-7 TRBD1 . TRBV28 TGTGCCAGCACCTTACAGGGGGCCTTCTCCTACGAGCAGTACTTC CASTLQGAFSYEQYF
TRBJ1-2 TRBD1 . TRBV2 TGTGCCAGCACCACTGACAGGGCTGTATATGGCTACACCTTC CASTTDRAVYGYTF
TRBJ1-5 . . TRBV6-5 TGTGCCAGCAGCCCCTCCCCCAGCAGGGCGCAGCCCCAGCATTTT CASSPSPSRAQPQHF
TRBJ2-1 TRBD2 once TRBV3-1/TRBV3-2 TGTGCCAGCAGTACCACTAGCGGGGTCAGTAGGGAGCAGTTCTTC CASSTTSGVSREQFF